This TCR beta chain was sequenced for a study of blood T cell repertoires in COVID-19. Produced via immunoSEQ multiplex PCR; TCRdb's table is partial and in-frame only. The sample consists of hundreds of thousands of clones, 75% to 90% of them appearing once. The germline gives CDR1 SGHDT, CDR2 YYEEEE. The CDR3 is made up of 13 amino acids. V was pared by 5 bases and J by 4 bases, with 9 bases between. The study drew participants aged 18 to 89 years from approximately 23 US areas. The sample comprised PBMCs or T cells enriched from blood (not recorded which). The clonotype originates from a woman aged 60 to 75 who had recovered from COVID-19. V and J are TRBV5-6 and TRBJ1-4; no definite D call. The CDR3 region is CASSQALNEKLFF. CDR3 in DNA: TGTGCCAGCAGTCAGGCCCTTAATGAAAAACTGTTTTTT.